These 8 T cell receptor beta chains were sequenced from one sample in a study of beta chain features in type 1 diabetes. Study-level findings and limits: Shortening of TCRB CDR3s, moderate but significant, appeared in all four CD4+ subsets of Type 1 diabetes patients.

TCRB transcripts that were expressed got sequenced, as all of the isolated RNA had been reverse transcribed. Here immunoSEQ multiplex PCR was the method, and the copy in TCRdb shows in-frame clones only, minus some. The table includes 600,000 to 750,000 clones, roughly 12% detected once. Their specific antigens are unknown. The sequenced material came from naive CD4+ T cells from blood. Receptors originate from a young man with type 1 diabetes.

This sequence joins TRBV18 and TRBJ2-7, with TRBD1 matching 7 bases. The junction had 5 bases not matched to a gene; V was cut back by 3 bases and J by 0 bases. Germline V lookup: CDR1 KGHSH, CDR2 LQKENI. The CDR3 is 15 amino acids. CDR3 nucleotide sequence: TGTGCCAGCTCACCGGGACAGCTGAGCTCCTACGAGCAGTACTTC. It encodes CASSPGQLSSYEQYF.

The chain employs TRBV9 and TRBJ2-5, with TRBD2 matching 7 bases. From germline, CDR1 is SGDLS and CDR2 YYNGEE. The CDR3 is 15 amino acids. The J segment lost 4 bases and the V segment lost 0 bases, leaving 6 bases of the junction unmatched. The CDR3 loop reads CASSVEGRGGETQYF. CDR3 bases: TGTGCCAGCAGCGTAGAAGGGAGGGGAGGAGAGACCCAGTACTTC.

This clone was recorded a few times. The rearrangement links TRBV11-1 to TRBJ2-1; TRBD2 matches 7 bases. The ends lost 4 bases at V and 0 bases at J; junction bases unmatched: 3. The germline V gene encodes CDR1 SGHAT and CDR2 FQDESV (reference sequence). The CDR3 runs to 15 residues. CDR3 nucleotide sequence: TGTGCCAGCAGCTCGAGCGGGACCTCCTACAATGAGCAGTTCTTC. It codes for CASSSSGTSYNEQFF.

This chain links TRBV7-2 with TRBJ2-3; TRBD1 agrees at 7 bases. The CDR3 is made up of 17 amino acids. V shed 3 bases and J 0 bases; nucleotides not matched to a gene: 9. Germline lookup yields CDR1 SGHTA and CDR2 FQGNSA. CDR3 loop: CASSLVPGTASTDTQYF. CDR3 nucleotide sequence: TGTGCCAGCAGCTTGGTACCCGGGACAGCGAGCACAGATACGCAGTATTTT. The whole variable domain, remainder taken from reference TRBV7-2 and TRBJ2-3, is GAGVSQSPSNKVTEKGKDVELRCDPISGHTALYWYRQSLGQGLEFLIYFQGNSAPDKSGLPSDRFSAERTGGSVSTLTIQRTQQEDSAVYLCASSLVPGTASTDTQYFGPGTRLTVL.

V is TRBV11-2 and J is TRBJ2-7; D is unclear. Per germline, CDR1 SGHAT and CDR2 FQNNGV. The CDR3 has 11 residues. V gave up 4 bases and J gave up 3 bases, with 4 bases separating them. The CDR3 DNA sequence: TGTGCCAGCAGCTACAGCTACGAGCAGTACTTC. It codes for CASSYSYEQYF. The complete variable domain, with remaining parts taken from reference TRBV11-2 and TRBJ2-7, reads EAGVAQSPRYKIIEKRQSVAFWCNPISGHATLYWYQQILGQGPKLLIQFQNNGVVDDSQLPKDRFSAERLKGVDSTLKIQPAKLEDSAVYLCASSYSYEQYFGPGTRLTVT.

Of note for this clone: A junction end diverges from the germline sequence, so it may reflect a read error. The chain links TRBV7-7 to TRBJ2-5; 7 bases align to TRBD1. The CDR3 loop spans 15 amino acids. The germline V gene has CDR1 SSHAT and CDR2 FNYEAQ (reference sequence). DNA for the CDR3: TGTGCTAGCAGCTCCCGGGACAGCAGCCAAGAGACCCAGTACTTC. Encoded protein: CASSSRDSSQETQYF.

The gene calls are TRBV7-9 and TRBJ2-7; no clear D. This CDR3 has 12 residues. The germline CDR1 and CDR2 sequences are SEHNR and FQNEAQ (reference sequence). Deletions cut 6 bases from V and 3 bases from J, with 9 bases between. The CDR3, as DNA: TGTGCCAGCAGTCATGGTATCTACGAGCAGTACTTC. Translated: CASSHGIYEQYF.

This clone was detected a few times. CDR3 nucleotide sequence: TGTGCCAGCTCACGAGAGGGGTCTTCCTACGAGCAGTACTTC. Encoded protein: CASSREGSSYEQYF. This sequence joins TRBV18 and TRBJ2-7; D might be TRBD1 or TRBD2, each matching 5 bases. Germline V gene lookup returns CDR1 KGHSH and CDR2 LQKENI. Trimming took off 4 bases at V and 1 base at J, with 11 bases between the two ends. The CDR3 spans 14 residues.